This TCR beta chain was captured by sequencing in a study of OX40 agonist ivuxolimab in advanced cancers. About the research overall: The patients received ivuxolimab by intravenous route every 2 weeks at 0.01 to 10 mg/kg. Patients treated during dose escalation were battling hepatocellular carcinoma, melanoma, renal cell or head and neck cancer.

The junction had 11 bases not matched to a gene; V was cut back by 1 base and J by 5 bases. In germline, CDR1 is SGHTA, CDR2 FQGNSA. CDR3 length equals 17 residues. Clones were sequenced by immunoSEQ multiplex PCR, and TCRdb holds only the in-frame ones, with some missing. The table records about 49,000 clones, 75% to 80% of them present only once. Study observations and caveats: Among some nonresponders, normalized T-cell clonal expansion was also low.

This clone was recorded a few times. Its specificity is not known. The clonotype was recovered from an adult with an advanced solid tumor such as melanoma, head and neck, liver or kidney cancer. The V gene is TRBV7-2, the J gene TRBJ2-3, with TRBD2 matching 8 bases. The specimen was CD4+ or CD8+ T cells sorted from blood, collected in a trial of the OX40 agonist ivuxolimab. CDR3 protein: CASSLVSREVLGDTQYF. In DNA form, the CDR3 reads TGTGCCAGCAGCTTAGTCTCGCGGGAGGTTCTTGGAGATACGCAGTATTTT.